This passage covers 20 T cell receptor beta chains from one sample sequenced in a study of low-dose radiotherapy and immunotherapy resistance in tumors. TRAV- and TRBV-specific primers were used for first-strand cDNA, which covered alpha and beta chains. PCR amplification of the TCRs was performed with Phusion for 20 PCR cycles, and it relied on a constant-region primer together with a V-primer adapter. TCRdb called the reads again in MiXCR, with one record for every CDR3 protein. The sample holds 35,000 to 45,000 distinct CDR3 sequences; less than 30% are singletons and the top ten take roughly 9.1%. Noted time point: after trial treatment. The treatment: LDRT plus nivolumab, ipilimumab, low-dose cyclophosphamide and aspirin (RACIN trial). Sequencing was performed on PBMCs, taken after low-dose radiotherapy plus immunotherapy. Receptors originate from a male donor with prostate cancer.

The chain couples TRBV28 to TRBJ2-7, with 11 bases that match TRBD2. Germline V gives CDR1 MDHEN, CDR2 SYDVKM. The V segment lost 9 bases and the J segment 7 bases; nucleotides outside the gene matches: 8. The CDR3 covers 13 residues. The CDR3 is CASLLAGDVEQYF. The CDR3 DNA is TGTGCCAGTTTACTAGCGGGAGATGTGGAGCAGTACTTC.

This clonotype was counted ten times or more. The chain combines TRBV11-2 with TRBJ1-1, with D tentatively TRBD1 (6 bases). The CDR3 loop spans 15 amino acids. In germline, CDR1 is SGHAT, CDR2 FQNNGV. V gave up 6 bases and J gave up 6 bases, with 20 bases separating them. The CDR3, as DNA: TGTGCCAGCAGAGCGGGGGGGGCACTAACCGCTGAAGCTTTCTTT. Translated, it gives CASRAGGALTAEAFF. The full variable domain, its missing parts supplied by reference TRBV11-2 and TRBJ1-1, is EAGVAQSPRYKIIEKRQSVAFWCNPISGHATLYWYQQILGQGPKLLIQFQNNGVVDDSQLPKDRFSAERLKGVDSTLKIQPAKLEDSAVYLCASRAGGALTAEAFFGQGTRLTVV.

The genes are TRBV29-1 and TRBJ2-1, with 12 bases matching TRBD2. From germline, CDR1 is SQVTM and CDR2 ANQGSEA. The ends lost 6 bases at V and 6 bases at J; junction bases unmatched: 3. The CDR3 contains 13 residues. The CDR3: CSVEGLAGNEQFF. Written as DNA, the CDR3 is TGCAGCGTCGAGGGACTAGCGGGCAATGAGCAGTTCTTC.

This clonotype was counted only a few times. Because the CDR3's place on the DNA is in doubt, the DNA is left out and the CDR3 is given as listed by TCRdb. This chain uses TRBV7-6 with TRBJ2-2; the table's D call, TRBD1, was not checked against the DNA. Including both end residues, the CDR3 is 16 amino acids long. Per the germline V gene, CDR1 is SGHVS and CDR2 is FNYEAQ. The CDR3 sequence: CASSPGTGPVGELFFF.

This clonotype was observed many times. The CDR3 region has the DNA TGTGCCAGTACCTTAGACCGCTCCTCTGGAAACACCATATATTTT. Translation gives CASTLDRSSGNTIYF. The rearrangement uses TRBV19 and TRBJ1-3; D unresolved. This CDR3 has 15 residues. V was clipped by 7 bases and J by 0 bases, with 13 bases between them. Germline loops: CDR1 LNHDA, CDR2 SQIVND (reference sequence). Together with reference TRBV19 and TRBJ1-3, the CDR3 gives the full variable domain: DGGITQSPKYLFRKEGQNVTLSCEQNLNHDAMYWYRQDPGQGLRLIYYSQIVNDFQKGDIAEGYSVSREKKESFPLTVTSAQKNPTAFYLCASTLDRSSGNTIYFGEGSWLTVV.

This clonotype was seen ten or more times. The chain couples TRBV30 to TRBJ1-3; no definite D call. V gave up 5 bases and J gave up 3 bases, with 2 bases separating them. Germline CDR1 is GTSNPN and CDR2 is SVGIG (reference sequence). The CDR3 loop spans 10 amino acids. The CDR3 bases are TGTGCCTGGGTTGGAAACACCATATATTTT. It specifies CAWVGNTIYF.

The sample holds many counts of this clonotype. V is TRBV7-9 and J is TRBJ2-2, with TRBD2 identical over 8 bases. In germline, CDR1 is SEHNR, CDR2 FQNEAQ (reference sequence). With 2 bases clipped from V and 5 bases from J, the junction kept 19 bases outside the gene matches. The CDR3 runs 20 residues. This chain's CDR3 is CASSLTMAREREMDTGELFF. In DNA form, the CDR3 reads TGTGCCAGCAGCTTAACGATGGCACGGGAGCGGGAGATGGATACCGGGGAGCTGTTTTTT. The whole variable domain, filled in from reference TRBV7-9 and TRBJ2-2, reads DTGVSQNPRHKITKRGQNVTFRCDPISEHNRLYWYRQTLGQGPEFLTYFQNEAQLEKSRLLSDRFSAERPKGSFSTLEIQRTEQGDSAMYLCASSLTMAREREMDTGELFFGEGSRLTVL.

This clonotype has ten or more counts. The V call is TRBV5-1, the J call TRBJ1-1; 8 bases match TRBD1. With 0 bases clipped from V and 1 base from J, the junction kept 8 bases outside the gene matches. This CDR3 is 17 amino acids long. CDR1 and CDR2 (germline): SGHRS, YFSETQ. The CDR3 loop reads CASSLATTGAKNTEAFF. In DNA form, the CDR3 reads TGCGCCAGCAGCTTGGCGACGACAGGGGCAAAGAACACTGAAGCTTTCTTT.

Many counts were recorded for this clonotype. The CDR3: CASSRKRTDSSGNTIYF. In nucleotides, the CDR3 is TGTGCCAGCAGTAGGAAAAGGACAGATAGCTCTGGAAACACCATATATTTT. The chain combines TRBV7-8 with TRBJ1-3; the D gene is possibly TRBD1 (6 bases). This CDR3 region has 17 residues. Trimming stripped 6 bases from V and 0 bases from J, with 18 bases between. The germline gives CDR1 SGHVS, CDR2 FQNEAQ.

There are many counts of this clonotype. This chain uses TRBV9 with TRBJ2-1; 8 bases line up with TRBD1. V was clipped by 3 bases and J by 0 bases; unmatched bases: 5. CDR3 length: 16 residues. Germline loops: CDR1 SGDLS, CDR2 YYNGEE. The chain's CDR3 is CASSADGQGSYNEQFF. For the CDR3, the DNA is TGTGCCAGCAGCGCAGACGGACAGGGCTCCTACAATGAGCAGTTCTTC.

The CDR3 nucleotides read TGTGCCAGCAGCCGTCGGGGGTTGATCGGTGCTAATGAAAAACTGTTTTTT. Translation gives CASSRRGLIGANEKLFF. The chain couples TRBV11-2 to TRBJ1-4; the D gene is possibly TRBD1 (5 bases). This CDR3 is built from 17 residues. Looked up from germline, CDR1 is SGHAT and CDR2 is FQNNGV. V lost 5 bases, J lost 3 bases, and 19 bases lay in between.

In its sample, this clonotype was seen many times. The genes are TRBV7-2 and TRBJ1-4; D is uncertain. Trimming took off 5 bases at V and 0 bases at J, with 13 bases between the two ends. The CDR3 totals 16 residues. Germline CDR1 reads SGHTA; CDR2 reads FQGNSA. CDR3 coding DNA: TGTGCCAGCAGCCCGAGGTGGGGAGCAACTAATGAAAAACTGTTTTTT. Its translation is CASSPRWGATNEKLFF. The variable domain in full, completed from reference TRBV7-2 and TRBJ1-4, reads GAGVSQSPSNKVTEKGKDVELRCDPISGHTALYWYRQSLGQGLEFLIYFQGNSAPDKSGLPSDRFSAERTGGSVSTLTIQRTQQEDSAVYLCASSPRWGATNEKLFFGSGTQLSVL.

This clonotype has at least ten counts. V usage is TRBV5-1 and J usage is TRBJ2-1; 7 bases agree with TRBD1. The CDR3 spans 14 residues. The germline gives CDR1 SGHRS, CDR2 YFSETQ. Losses at the gene ends were 4 bases for V and 2 bases for J; bases not matched to a gene: 3. This chain's CDR3 is CASSPGQTYNEQFF. The CDR3 DNA is TGCGCCAGCAGCCCGGGACAGACCTACAATGAGCAGTTCTTC.

This chain uses TRBV11-2 with TRBJ2-7; D may be TRBD2 (5 bases). V lost 6 bases to trimming and J lost 0 bases, with 15 bases between them. Germline CDR1 is SGHAT and CDR2 is FQNNGV. This CDR3 contains 15 residues. CDR3 coding DNA: TGTGCCAGCAGACCGAAAGCGGCGAGCTCCTACGAGCAGTACTTC. It translates to CASRPKAASSYEQYF.

This clonotype came up many times. The chain joins TRBV11-1 to TRBJ1-1; D unresolved. Germline values: CDR1 SGHAT, CDR2 FQDESV (reference sequence). The CDR3 sequence is 13 residues long. Trimming stripped 2 bases from V and 2 bases from J, with 6 bases between. Here the CDR3 DNA reads TGTGCCAGCAGCTTAAAGGGAAACACTGAAGCTTTCTTT. It codes for CASSLKGNTEAFF.

The chain carries TRBV11-2 and TRBJ1-6, with D maybe TRBD1 (5 bases). V lost 5 bases to trimming and J lost 0 bases, with 8 bases between them. The V gene's germline CDR1 is SGHAT and CDR2 FQNNGV. The CDR3 consists of 15 residues. The CDR3 here is CASSRGDSYNSPLHF. For the CDR3, the DNA is TGTGCCAGCAGCCGAGGGGACTCCTATAATTCACCCCTCCACTTT.

This clonotype has only one observation. The DNA is left out, because the CDR3 cannot be placed on it with certainty; the CDR3 is given as TCRdb lists it. V usage is TRBV28 and J usage is TRBJ2-7; TRBD1, the table's D call, lacks a check against the DNA. The CDR3 is made up of 20 amino acids, end residues included. CDR1 and CDR2 from the germline V gene are MDHEN and SYDVKM. CDR3 protein: CASSFYICSAPGQGGYEQYF.

This chain links TRBV14 with TRBJ2-7; the D call may be TRBD1 or TRBD2 (5 bases each). Germline values: CDR1 SGHDN, CDR2 FVKESK. Between the trimmed V and J ends, which lost 3 bases and 4 bases, there was a span of 22 bases. The CDR3 spans 17 residues. CDR3 bases: TGTGCCAGCAGCCAGACCTACACAGGTAGCGCCGATTACGAGCAGTACTTC. Its translation: CASSQTYTGSADYEQYF.

This clonotype has at least ten counts. The genes are TRBV5-1 and TRBJ2-1; 8 positions match TRBD1. CDR1 and CDR2 (germline): SGHRS, YFSETQ. V gave up 5 bases and J gave up 5 bases; unmatched junction bases: 0. The CDR3 consists of 12 residues. CDR3 in amino acids: CASRDRDNEQFF. CDR3 in DNA: TGCGCCAGCAGGGACAGGGACAATGAGCAGTTCTTC.

The chain is built from TRBV6-2 or TRBV6-3 and TRBJ1-5; TRBD1 agrees at 7 bases. Per germline, CDR1 MNHEY and CDR2 SVGEGT. The CDR3 length is 16 residues. J gave up 1 base and V 7 bases, and 10 bases lay outside the gene matches. The CDR3 DNA sequence: TGTGCCAGCACTGAGAGAGGGGGCTGGAGCAATCAGCCCCAGCATTTT. Encoded protein: CASTERGGWSNQPQHF.